This T cell receptor beta chain was sequenced for a study of technical replicates of blood from a handful of donors. Looked up from germline, CDR1 is LGHNA and CDR2 is YNFKEQ. J lost 4 bases, V lost 1 base, and 6 bases had no gene match. The CDR3 has 19 amino acids. The assay was immunoSEQ multiplex PCR, and TCRdb's table has in-frame clones only and misses some. The profile shows approximately 49,000 clones, about 94% of them singletons. The sequenced sample was PBMCs. The TCR comes from a human donor in good health. Some clones in this sample may be carry-over from other donors' samples. The chain employs TRBV4-2 and TRBJ2-2; 16 nucleotides agree with TRBD2. The CDR3 here is CASSQAGLAGGRSTGELFF. CDR3 bases: TGTGCCAGCAGCCAAGCGGGACTAGCGGGGGGGCGGAGCACCGGGGAGCTGTTTTTT.